This T cell receptor beta chain was recorded in a study of T-cell reconstitution after alpha-beta-depleted transplantation in children (dated by TCRdb to the mid-2010s). Turning to the overall study: Using TCR repertoire profiling, the study followed T-cell immune reconstitution in a quantitative way in children after TCRalphabeta/CD19-depleted allogeneic hematopoietic cell transplantation.

This clonotype was recorded once. The specificity of this receptor is unknown. Per-base quality was not reported, and no clone a single base away is much larger than it. A solitary read yields weak support. Library preparation used PCR. This sample was sequenced with an Illumina HiSeq 2500. To normalize quantification of the TCRbeta repertoire, the TCR libraries were built with molecular barcoding that relied on unique molecular identifiers. The public reads were reanalyzed by TCRdb: fastp trimming at Q25, MiXCR alignment, in-frame beta chains only. Here each entry gathers all rows of one CDR3 protein and keeps the most common genes and DNA. The sample table contains about 600,000 distinct CDR3 sequences; only one count was recorded for roughly a tenth of them. The ten largest clones take up about 4.2% of the sample. The germline V gene sets CDR1 to MDHEN and CDR2 to SYDVKM. The CDR3 numbers 12 residues from cysteine through phenylalanine. Here the CDR3 DNA is all that survives: 36 bases in frame from base 1. The germline ends are 12 bases apart after V is trimmed by 8 bases and J by 4 bases.

Sequences were derived from PBMCs from the stem cell graft donor, sampled from the stem cell graft. The rearranged segments are TRBV28 and TRBJ2-7; no D gene call is confident. This TCR was recovered from a human donor who donated a stem cell graft to a child with acute myeloid leukemia. The DNA reads TGTGCCAGCGGCCCCGGCGGTTACGAGCAGTACTTC. Translation gives CASGPGGYEQYF.